Each of the 25 T cell receptor beta chains below was sequenced from the same sample in a study of blood T cells in healthy people across ages. A second PCR, run for about 7 to 11 cycles, used a sample-barcoded 5' primer plus a J-beta primer mix. A single record per CDR3 protein comes from TCRdb applying MiXCR to the 5' RACE reads. The table has 1.5 million to 1.8 million distinct CDR3 sequences, approximately 39% seen once. Material for sequencing was blood. Receptors originate from a woman aged 18-29 years in good health.

This clonotype came up a few times. The CDR3 is CSARFSYEQYF. CDR3 DNA sequence: TGCAGTGCTAGGTTCTCCTACGAGCAGTACTTC. The genes are TRBV20-1 and TRBJ2-7; no clear D gene. This CDR3 region has 11 residues. In germline, CDR1 is DFQATT, CDR2 SNEGSKA (reference sequence). V was clipped by 3 bases and J by 0 bases, with 3 bases between them.

The V call is TRBV20-1, the J call TRBJ2-3, with D maybe TRBD1 (5 bases). Trimming left V 2 bases short and J 0 bases short, with 9 bases between. This CDR3 region has 14 residues. CDR1 is DFQATT and CDR2 is SNEGSKA in the germline V gene (reference sequence). The CDR3: CSARFGASTDTQYF. CDR3 nucleotide sequence: TGCAGTGCTAGATTTGGGGCTAGCACAGATACGCAGTATTTT.

The chain carries TRBV9 and TRBJ2-1; D possibly corresponds to TRBD2 (5 bases). The DNA end is more similar to TRBJ2-7, so the J call may be wrong. The CDR3 runs to 13 residues. Looked up from germline, CDR1 is SGDLS and CDR2 is YYNGEE. CDR3 amino acids: CASSLARLSEQYF. For the CDR3, the DNA is TGTGCCAGCAGTTTAGCGCGGTTAAGTGAGCAGTACTTC.

The CDR3 region has the DNA TGTGCCAGCAGAAAGGGGGGCAAGGAGCAGTACTTC. Encoded protein: CASRKGGKEQYF. The chain joins TRBV3-1 to TRBJ2-5; D is perhaps TRBD1 or TRBD2 (6 bases each). The germline gives CDR1 LGHDT, CDR2 YNNKEL (reference sequence). The V and J ends lost 6 bases and 11 bases respectively, with 16 bases between them. The CDR3 totals 12 residues.

This clonotype was recorded a few times. The V call is TRBV6-2 or TRBV6-3, the J call TRBJ2-7; D perhaps matches TRBD1 (7 bases). This CDR3 has 14 residues. Germline CDR1 is MNHEY and CDR2 is SVGEGT. CDR3 in DNA: TGTACTTGTGCCACGACAGGGAGGACCTACGAGCAGTACTTC. Amino acids: CTCATTGRTYEQYF.

The chain has TRBV19 and TRBJ1-1; 9 nucleotides align to TRBD1. CDR1 and CDR2 from the germline V gene are LNHDA and SQIVND (reference sequence). The V segment lost 5 bases and the J segment 5 bases; nucleotides outside the gene matches: 15. The CDR3 runs to 17 residues. This chain's CDR3 is CASSSRDRAFGGTEAFF. CDR3 in DNA: TGTGCCAGTAGTTCCCGGGACAGGGCCTTCGGGGGGACTGAAGCTTTCTTT.

This clonotype was counted a few times. The chain recombines TRBV2 with TRBJ2-1; 13 bases are a match to TRBD2. The V segment lost 7 bases and the J segment 3 bases; nucleotides outside the gene matches: 9. The CDR3 has 17 amino acids. Germline V gene sequence: CDR1 SNHLY, CDR2 FYNNEI. Written as DNA, the CDR3 is TGTGCCAGCACCGGGACTAGCGGGGTGCCCTACTACAATGAGCAGTTCTTC. This translates into CASTGTSGVPYYNEQFF.

This chain uses TRBV10-3 with TRBJ2-5, with TRBD1 matching over 7 bases. In germline, CDR1 is ENHRY, CDR2 SYGVKD. The CDR3 extends over 14 amino acids. V shed 2 bases, J shed 4 bases, and the junction held 4 bases outside the gene matches. DNA for the CDR3: TGTGCCATCAGTGAGCCGAACAGGGGAGAGACCCAGTACTTC. This translates into CAISEPNRGETQYF.

This clonotype was picked up many times. This chain connects TRBV27 to TRBJ2-3; possible D gene TRBD2, 5 bases. Trimming stripped 5 bases from V and 0 bases from J, with 12 bases between. In germline, CDR1 is MNHEY, CDR2 SMNVEV (reference sequence). The CDR3 runs 15 residues. The CDR3 bases are TGTGCCAGCAGTCCAGGACTGGTTAGCACAGATACGCAGTATTTT. Protein: CASSPGLVSTDTQYF.

This clonotype was seen just once. The gene calls are TRBV27 and TRBJ2-5; D possibly corresponds to TRBD2 (6 bases). There are 14 residues in the CDR3. Germline lookup yields CDR1 MNHEY and CDR2 SMNVEV (reference sequence). Trimming cost V 5 bases and J 11 bases, with 21 bases left between them. As DNA, the CDR3 is TGTGCCAGCAGTAGGCGGGGACTGTACAATGAGCAGTACTTC. It encodes CASSRRGLYNEQYF.

This sequence joins TRBV7-9 and TRBJ2-2, with 11 bases fitting TRBD2. With V trimmed by 5 bases and J by 8 bases, 10 bases remained unmatched. The germline V gene encodes CDR1 SEHNR and CDR2 FQNEAQ (reference sequence). The CDR3 loop spans 16 amino acids. The CDR3 sequence: CASSITSGGPSGELFF. The CDR3 DNA follows: TGTGCCAGCAGCATTACTAGCGGGGGTCCCTCTGGGGAGCTGTTTTTT.

This chain connects TRBV5-4 to TRBJ1-1; a weak D match, TRBD1 (6 bases). The CDR3 is 16 residues long. Trimming took 2 bases from V and 1 from J, leaving 15 bases between them. In germline, CDR1 is SGHNT, CDR2 YYREEE (reference sequence). As DNA, the CDR3 is TGTGCCAGCAGCTTCGGGGGCAATCTTGCGAACACTGAAGCTTTCTTT. This encodes CASSFGGNLANTEAFF.

The chain has TRBV18 and TRBJ2-7; D not resolved. The CDR3 covers 13 residues. The V end was cut by 5 bases, the J end by 6 bases, with 14 bases between. CDR1 and CDR2 from the germline V gene are KGHSH and LQKENI. The CDR3: CASSNLDRIEQYF. In nucleotides, the CDR3 is TGTGCCAGCTCAAACCTCGACCGGATCGAGCAGTACTTC. Supplemented by reference TRBV18 and TRBJ2-7, the full variable domain reads NAGVMQNPRHLVRRRGQEARLRCSPMKGHSHVYWYRQLPEEGLKFMVYLQKENIIDESGMPKERFSAEFPKEGPSILRIQQVVRGDSAAYFCASSNLDRIEQYFGPGTRLTVT.

The rearrangement links TRBV7-2 to TRBJ2-7; a weak D match, TRBD2 (5 bases). The ends were cut back, 2 bases at V and 3 bases at J, with 11 bases in the middle. In germline, CDR1 is SGHTA, CDR2 FQGNSA. The length of the CDR3 is 14 residues. The CDR3 DNA reads as TGTGCCAGCAGCTTATTCGGGGTAGGCTACGAGCAGTACTTC. Protein product: CASSLFGVGYEQYF.

The table lists this clonotype with a few counts. V gene TRBV24-1 combines with J gene TRBJ1-5, with D maybe TRBD1 (6 bases). V was pared by 4 bases and J by 5 bases, with 17 bases between. The CDR3 length is 16 residues. Germline V lookup: CDR1 KGHDR, CDR2 SFDVKD. The CDR3 loop reads CATSDKGQPAHQPQHF. Written as DNA, the CDR3 is TGTGCCACCAGTGACAAAGGACAGCCAGCCCATCAGCCCCAGCATTTT.

The gene calls are TRBV7-3 and TRBJ2-7; D uncertain. The CDR3 has 13 residues. V gave up 5 bases and J gave up 7 bases, with 15 bases separating them. The germline gives CDR1 SGHTA, CDR2 FQGTGA. CDR3 coding DNA: TGTGCCAGCAGCAGTTCACAGCACAATGAGCAGTACTTC. It yields the protein CASSSSQHNEQYF. Full variable domain (remainder filled in from reference TRBV7-3 and TRBJ2-7): GAGVSQTPSNKVTEKGKYVELRCDPISGHTALYWYRQSLGQGPEFLIYFQGTGAADDSGLPNDRFFAVRPEGSVSTLKIQRTERGDSAVYLCASSSSQHNEQYFGPGTRLTVT.

V is TRBV29-1 and J is TRBJ1-1; 9 bases agree with TRBD1. V dropped 6 bases and J dropped 1; count of bases not matched to a gene: 6. In germline, CDR1 is SQVTM, CDR2 ANQGSEA. This CDR3 spans 14 amino acids. CDR3 residues: CSVPTGQGNTEAFF. CDR3 DNA: TGCAGCGTCCCTACGGGACAGGGGAACACTGAAGCTTTCTTT.

This clonotype is a singleton in its sample. The chain carries TRBV20-1 and TRBJ2-1; TRBD2 is a possible D gene (6 bases). Near its end, the DNA agrees better with TRBJ2-7, so the J call may be wrong. Germline loops: CDR1 DFQATT, CDR2 SNEGSKA (reference sequence). There are 16 residues in the CDR3. Here the CDR3 DNA reads TGCAGTGCTAGAGAGCCTAGCGCTAGCTCCTACAATGAGCAGTACTTC. This translates into CSAREPSASSYNEQYF.

This clonotype was picked up one time. V and J are TRBV4-1 and TRBJ2-5; D possibly corresponds to TRBD1 (6 bases). The CDR3 is made up of 17 amino acids. The V gene's germline CDR1 is MGHRA and CDR2 YSYEKL. Trimming removed 4 bases at V and 0 bases at J, with 18 bases between. Here the CDR3 reads CASSRSGARGHQETQYF. In DNA, the CDR3 is TGCGCCAGCAGCCGAAGTGGGGCCAGGGGCCACCAAGAGACCCAGTACTTC.

This clonotype was counted once. The V and J genes are TRBV11-2 and TRBJ2-1; no clear D. The CDR3 length is 15 residues. In germline, CDR1 is SGHAT, CDR2 FQNNGV. Trimming removed 5 bases from V and 15 bases from J, with 26 bases in between. The CDR3 DNA sequence: TGTGCCAGCAGCACGATAGGGCGCCCTTCGATGCAGTCGTTCTTC. Its protein is CASSTIGRPSMQSFF.

The V and J genes are TRBV4-3 and TRBJ2-1, with 11 bases matching TRBD2. The tail of the sequence fits TRBJ2-7 better, so the J call may be wrong. The germline V gene encodes CDR1 LGHNA and CDR2 YSLEER. The CDR3 covers 19 residues. The CDR3 is CASSQDMGLAVTAYNEQYF. In DNA form, the CDR3 reads TGCGCCAGCAGCCAAGATATGGGACTAGCGGTAACTGCCTACAATGAGCAGTACTTC.

This clonotype was observed a few times. The chain employs TRBV7-9 and TRBJ2-5; 10 bases are a match to TRBD2. The V gene's germline CDR1 is SEHNR and CDR2 FQNEAQ (reference sequence). V lost 4 bases and J lost 4; bases outside the gene matches: 6. The CDR3 runs to 15 residues. The CDR3 region is CASSSPLAGVETQYF. The CDR3 DNA is TGTGCCAGCAGCTCACCTCTAGCGGGAGTAGAGACCCAGTACTTC.

This chain uses TRBV3-1 with TRBJ1-2; no definite D call. The germline V gene has CDR1 LGHDT and CDR2 YNNKEL (reference sequence). The ends were cut back, 3 bases at V and 4 bases at J, with 15 bases in the middle. The CDR3 is made up of 15 amino acids. Here the CDR3 DNA reads TGTGCCAGCAGCCACTTATCCAGTTCCAGCTATGGCTACACCTTC. Protein product: CASSHLSSSSYGYTF.

This clonotype was seen a single time. This may be a read error: a much more frequent sequence differs by one nucleotide. V usage is TRBV12-3 or TRBV12-4 and J usage is TRBJ2-1; D unresolved. V was trimmed by 2 bases and J by 13 bases, leaving 15 bases between them. The CDR3 contains 13 residues. CDR3 nucleotides: TGTGCCAGCAGTTTATTGGGGTCGGAGACCCAGTTCTTC. Its protein is CASSLLGSETQFF.

This clonotype came up a few times. This sequence joins TRBV11-2 and TRBJ2-5; D uncertain. Per the germline V gene, CDR1 is SGHAT and CDR2 is FQNNGV. The length of the CDR3 is 14 residues. The V end was cut by 2 bases, the J end by 1 base, with 8 bases between. The CDR3 loop is CASSLYQFQETQYF. CDR3 sequence (DNA): TGTGCCAGCAGCTTATATCAGTTCCAAGAGACCCAGTACTTC.